The sequence of this T cell receptor (beta chain) was determined in a study of blood T cells in healthy people across ages. Notes on the study in general: Unsorted PBMCs prevented conclusive naive versus antigen-experienced comparison. Both higher diversity and more naive CD4+ cells marked long-lived donors when set against aged donors.

Peripheral blood from each donor was collected in a volume of 8.5 to 10 milliliters. This clonotype has a handful of counts. Its cognate antigen is unknown. Next came a second PCR, run for about 6 to 12 cycles, which used a sample-barcoded 5' primer along with a J-beta primer mix. With 12 random nucleotides, a template-switch adaptor tagged each individual cDNA molecule. MiXCR, applied by TCRdb to the 5' RACE reads, yields one record per CDR3 protein. Seen here are 650,000 to 800,000 distinct CDR3 sequences, more than 40% observed once, and the top ten hold about a fifth. Trimming stripped 7 bases from V and 5 bases from J, with 17 bases between. This CDR3 has 14 residues.

The specimen sequenced was blood. This sequence originates from a man between 60 and 70 years old in good health. The V and J genes are TRBV12-3 or TRBV12-4 and TRBJ1-1; D possibly corresponds to TRBD1 (5 bases). DNA of the CDR3: TGTGCCAGCATCCGACGGGGGTCGGGTACTGAAGCTTTCTTT. Amino acids: CASIRRGSGTEAFF.